This is a list of T cell receptor beta chains from one sample in a study of cytotoxic CD8 clonotypes in ibrutinib-treated CLL. Profiling relied on immunoSEQ multiplex PCR, and the TCRdb table lists in-frame clones only, not all of them. The table includes 250,000 to 350,000 clones, 60% to 80% detected once. Sequences were derived from PBMCs, sampled at disease progression, from a patient treated with ibrutinib. The origin of the receptors is a human donor with chronic lymphocytic leukemia. CDR3s include the opening cysteine and the closing phenylalanine or tryptophan. The D gene is left open where the match is weak. For some rows the clone size is stated as once, few or many, or as a class when expanded; others skip it.

-	TRBV6-1	-	TRBJ2-5	CASGELGETQYF	TGTGCCAGTGGCGAATTGGGAGAGACCCAGTACTTC
-	TRBV11-2	-	TRBJ2-7	CASSLDGGGNEQYF	TGTGCCAGCAGCTTAGATGGCGGCGGTAACGAGCAGTACTTC
TRBD1	TRBV10-2	-	TRBJ2-7	CASRRQGNYEQYF	TGCGCCAGCAGACGACAGGGTAACTACGAGCAGTACTTC
-	TRBV11-2	-	TRBJ2-3	CASSSSSGTDTQYF	TGTGCCAGCAGCTCTTCTAGCGGCACAGATACGCAGTATTTT
-	TRBV11-2	few	TRBJ2-7	CASSSGLPYEQYF	TGTGCCAGCAGCTCCGGGTTACCCTACGAGCAGTACTTC
-	TRBV7-9	-	TRBJ1-2	CASSSKANYGYTF	TGTGCCAGCAGCTCTAAGGCTAACTATGGCTACACCTTC
-	TRBV5-4	-	TRBJ1-2	CASSGTDYSGYTF	TGTGCCAGCAGCGGGACTGACTATTCTGGCTACACCTTC
-	TRBV5-4	-	TRBJ2-7	CASSYFGPSGAYEQYF	TGTGCCAGCAGCTACTTTGGTCCTTCAGGGGCCTACGAGCAGTACTTC
-	TRBV11-2	-	TRBJ2-5	CASSLGPALGSWGTQYF	TGTGCCAGCAGCTTAGGCCCGGCCCTTGGGTCGTGGGGGACCCAGTACTTC
TRBD2	TRBV9	-	TRBJ2-3	CASSLGAGLAGTDTQYF	TGTGCCAGCAGTCTTGGGGCTGGGCTAGCGGGAACAGATACGCAGTATTTT
TRBD1	TRBV9	-	TRBJ1-1	CASSLNPHQGGSEAFF	TGTGCCAGCAGCCTCAACCCACATCAGGGGGGAAGTGAAGCTTTCTTT
-	TRBV7-8	-	TRBJ2-5	CASSLDLETQYF	TGTGCCAGCAGCTTAGATCTAGAGACCCAGTACTTC
-	TRBV7-2	-	TRBJ1-2	CASSLAGNNYGYTF	TGTGCCAGCAGCTTGGCAGGAAATAACTATGGCTACACCTTC
-	TRBV5-6	-	TRBJ2-6	CASSLMSSGANVLTF	TGTGCCAGCAGCTTGATGAGCTCTGGGGCCAACGTCCTGACTTTC
TRBD2	TRBV5-1	once	TRBJ2-3	CASSSEGLAGVRPTDTQYF	TGCGCCAGCAGCTCCGAAGGACTAGCGGGAGTGCGCCCCACAGATACGCAGTATTTT
-	TRBV7-2	-	TRBJ2-1	CASSPRQFF	TGTGCCAGCAGCCCTAGGCAGTTCTTC
-	TRBV9	-	TRBJ2-3	CASSKDLDTQYF	TGTGCCAGCAGCAAAGACCTGGATACGCAGTATTTT
-	TRBV11-2	-	TRBJ2-1	CASSFTGKSYNEQFF	TGTGCCAGCAGCTTTACAGGGAAATCCTACAATGAGCAGTTCTTC
-	TRBV7-2	-	TRBJ2-2	CASSFSAAVFSTGELFF	TGTGCCAGCAGCTTTTCTGCTGCAGTCTTTAGCACCGGGGAGCTGTTTTTT
-	TRBV18	-	TRBJ1-2	CASSPEGVYGYTF	TGTGCCAGCTCACCAGAAGGGGTCTATGGCTACACCTTC
-	TRBV11-1	-	TRBJ2-7	CASSLIAGPTYEQYF	TGTGCCAGCAGCTTGATTGCGGGACCAACCTACGAGCAGTACTTC
-	TRBV27	-	TRBJ2-7	CASSYLQGGGEQYF	TGTGCCAGCAGTTACCTACAGGGAGGTGGCGAGCAGTACTTC
-	TRBV9	-	TRBJ2-3	CASSVEQSTQYF	TGTGCCAGCAGCGTAGAACAGTCAACGCAGTATTTT
-	TRBV29-1	-	TRBJ2-2	CSVRRGGELFF	TGCAGCGTTAGGAGGGGCGGGGAGCTGTTTTTT
TRBD1	TRBV4-1	-	TRBJ1-2	CASSARQGATGYTF	TGCGCCAGCAGCGCCCGACAGGGGGCGACTGGCTACACCTTC
-	TRBV29-1	few	TRBJ1-1	CSVEGETGPNTEAFF	TGCAGCGTTGAAGGCGAGACAGGACCTAACACTGAAGCTTTCTTT
-	TRBV4-3	-	TRBJ1-1	CASSQVKNTEAFF	TGCGCCAGCAGCCAAGTCAAGAACACTGAAGCTTTCTTT
-	TRBV11-2	-	TRBJ2-7	CASSPPGRVYEQYF	TGTGCCAGCAGCCCTCCGGGACGGGTCTACGAGCAGTACTTC
-	TRBV13	-	TRBJ2-5	CASSPRGGAQETQYF	TGTGCCAGCAGCCCCCGTGGTGGGGCCCAAGAGACCCAGTACTTC
-	TRBV9	-	TRBJ2-7	CASSPGYRAYEQYF	TGTGCCAGCAGCCCAGGGTACAGGGCCTACGAGCAGTACTTC
-	TRBV9	-	TRBJ2-7	CASSPGLGLYEQYF	TGTGCCAGCAGCCCGGGCCTAGGCCTCTACGAGCAGTACTTC
-	TRBV14	few	TRBJ1-6	CASSQSGQSPLHF	TGTGCCAGCAGCCAAAGTGGCCAATCACCCCTCCACTTT
TRBD1	TRBV7-6	few	TRBJ2-7	CASSPVEYTGGEQYF	TGTGCCAGCAGCCCGGTCGAATATACAGGGGGCGAGCAGTACTTC
TRBD1	TRBV6-6	few	TRBJ1-5	CASSGQVNQPQHF	TGTGCCAGCAGTGGACAGGTCAATCAGCCCCAGCATTTT
TRBD2	TRBV19	-	TRBJ2-2	CASRSGTSATGELFF	TGTGCCAGTAGGTCCGGGACTAGTGCCACCGGGGAGCTGTTTTTT
TRBD2	TRBV4-2	-	TRBJ2-7	CASSQDRTSGSYEQYF	TGTGCCAGCAGCCAAGATCGAACTAGCGGGAGTTACGAGCAGTACTTC
-	TRBV5-1	-	TRBJ2-5	CASSLEGLGETQYF	TGCGCCAGCAGCTTGGAAGGTCTGGGAGAGACCCAGTACTTC
-	TRBV5-1	-	TRBJ1-1	CASSLSGTTGDTEAFF	TGCGCCAGCAGCCTCTCCGGGACCACGGGGGACACTGAAGCTTTCTTT
-	TRBV7-2	-	TRBJ2-3	CASSLLADTQYF	TGTGCCAGCAGCTTACTGGCAGATACGCAGTATTTT
TRBD1	TRBV15	-	TRBJ2-7	CATSRGLMDRGRNEQYF	TGTGCCACCAGCAGAGGTCTGATGGACAGGGGAAGGAACGAGCAGTACTTC
TRBD1	TRBV6-1	-	TRBJ2-5	CASYRQGGRETQYF	TGTGCCAGCTACCGACAGGGGGGTCGGGAGACCCAGTACTTC